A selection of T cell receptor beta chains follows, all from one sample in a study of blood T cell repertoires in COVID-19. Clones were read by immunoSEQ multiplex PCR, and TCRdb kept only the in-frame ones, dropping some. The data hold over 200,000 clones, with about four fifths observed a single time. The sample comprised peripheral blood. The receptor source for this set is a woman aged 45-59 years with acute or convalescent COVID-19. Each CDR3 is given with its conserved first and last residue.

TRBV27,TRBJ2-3,CASSLTPYGEYTDTQYF
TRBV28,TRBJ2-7,CASGVGGRARAEEQYF
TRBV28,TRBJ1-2,CASFSTGGSGYTF
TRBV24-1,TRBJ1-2,CATSDRQGRYGYTF
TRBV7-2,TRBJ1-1,CASSFYGQGGIEAFF
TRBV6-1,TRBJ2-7,CASSEPGLMHEQYF
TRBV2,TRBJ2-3,CASTRDRNTDTQYF
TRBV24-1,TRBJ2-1,CATSDRASGRLGDEQFF
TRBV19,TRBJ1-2,CASAGESNAGYTF
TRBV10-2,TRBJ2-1,CASGNRGLGRNNEQFF
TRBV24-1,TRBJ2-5,CATSTGRETQYF
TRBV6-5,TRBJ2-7,CASSYSAGNYEQYF
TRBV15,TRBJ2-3,CATSSTIQDTQYF
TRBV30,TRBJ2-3,CAGQGAGGTDTQYF
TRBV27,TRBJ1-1,CASSLTRVNTEAFF
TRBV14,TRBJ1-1,CASSRGMNTEAFF
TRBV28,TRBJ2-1,CASSSQGRQFF
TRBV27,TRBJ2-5,CASSPLPGQGRETQYF
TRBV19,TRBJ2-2,CATQDIDTGELFF
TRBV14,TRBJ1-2,CASSQDLRGQGGYGYTF
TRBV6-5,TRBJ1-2,CASSYGQVLDYGYTF
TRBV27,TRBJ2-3,CASSSIASGTDTQYF
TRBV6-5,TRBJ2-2,CASPTGANTGELFF
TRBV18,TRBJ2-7,CASSPERGRGYEQYF
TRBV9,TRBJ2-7,CASSPRDFSYGEQYF
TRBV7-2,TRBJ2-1,CASRANRGPNEQFF
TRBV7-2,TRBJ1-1,CASSFARNTEAFF
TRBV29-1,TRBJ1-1,CSVSEGWNTEAFF
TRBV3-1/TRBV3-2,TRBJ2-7,CASSQDGEPRGSVEQYF
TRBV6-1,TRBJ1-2,CASSEGTGPHNYGYTF
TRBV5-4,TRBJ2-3,CASSPSGGAGTDTQYF
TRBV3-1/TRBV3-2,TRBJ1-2,CASSPGTAFNYGYTF
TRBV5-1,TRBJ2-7,CASSPGGAQDYEQYF
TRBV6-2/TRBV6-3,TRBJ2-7,CASSYGGGSAGDHEQYF
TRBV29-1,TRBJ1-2,CSVHLTGTDGYTF
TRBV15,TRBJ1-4,CATSRDSKTREKLFF
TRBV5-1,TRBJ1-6,CASSLEREMGSPLHF
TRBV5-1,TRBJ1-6,CASSRGQNNSPLHF
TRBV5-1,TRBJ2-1,CASRELLGPENEQFF
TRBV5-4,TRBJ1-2,CASSLEAGNYGYTF
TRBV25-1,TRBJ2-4,CASSATGYIQYF
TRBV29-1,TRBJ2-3,CSVVRRGTDTQYF
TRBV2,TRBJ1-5,CASSQGPNQPQHF
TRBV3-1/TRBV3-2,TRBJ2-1,CASSQEGLLGDEQFF
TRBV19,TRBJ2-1,CASSIELAGGPSSYNEQFF
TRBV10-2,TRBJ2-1,CASSLSTGANSYNEQFF
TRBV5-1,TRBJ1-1,CASSTHRVNTEAFF
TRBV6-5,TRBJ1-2,CASTSDRANYGYTF
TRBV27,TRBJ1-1,CASRPSGVGNTEAFF
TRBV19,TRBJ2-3,CASSSMTDYSTDTQYF
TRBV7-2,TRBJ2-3,CASSHRPGGLGDTQYF
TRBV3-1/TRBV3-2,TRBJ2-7,CASSRTAGAEQYF
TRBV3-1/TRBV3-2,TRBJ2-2,CASKTNGAGVGVSEELFF
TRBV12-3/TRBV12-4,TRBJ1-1,CATPRRGGTEAFF
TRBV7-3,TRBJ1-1,CASSLTGGAEAFF
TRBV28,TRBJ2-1,CASHRTPLNNEQFF
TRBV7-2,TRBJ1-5,CASSLVSGNQPQHF
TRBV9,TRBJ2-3,CASSPGLLAGGTDTQYF
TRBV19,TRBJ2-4,CASSRSRGMNNIQYF